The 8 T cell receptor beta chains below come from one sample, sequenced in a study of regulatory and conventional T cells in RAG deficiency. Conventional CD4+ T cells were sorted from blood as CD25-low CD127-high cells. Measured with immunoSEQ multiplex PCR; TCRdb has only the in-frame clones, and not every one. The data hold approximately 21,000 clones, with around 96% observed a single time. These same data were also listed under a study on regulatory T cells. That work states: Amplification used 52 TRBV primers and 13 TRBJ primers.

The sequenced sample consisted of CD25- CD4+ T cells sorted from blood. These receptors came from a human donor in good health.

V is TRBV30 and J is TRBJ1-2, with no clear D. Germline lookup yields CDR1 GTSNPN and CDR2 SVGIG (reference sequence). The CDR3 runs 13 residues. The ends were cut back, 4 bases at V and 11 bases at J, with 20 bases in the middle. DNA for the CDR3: TGTGCCTGGACCGAGGCAGCTTTTCTTCAATACACCTTC. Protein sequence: CAWTEAAFLQYTF.

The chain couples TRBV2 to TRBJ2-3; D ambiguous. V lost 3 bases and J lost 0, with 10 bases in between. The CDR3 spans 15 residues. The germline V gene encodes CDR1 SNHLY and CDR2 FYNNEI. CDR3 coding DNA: TGTGCCAGCAGTGATACCAGAATCAGCACAGATACGCAGTATTTT. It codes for CASSDTRISTDTQYF.

CDR3 sequence (DNA): TGTGCCAGCAGCCGACCGGGACAGGGGGCAAGCGGGGAGCTGTTTTTT. It specifies CASSRPGQGASGELFF. The chain carries TRBV14 and TRBJ2-2; TRBD1 agrees at 12 bases. This CDR3 contains 16 residues. Germline V lookup: CDR1 SGHDN, CDR2 FVKESK. The trim removed 4 bases at V and 7 bases at J, leaving 7 bases unmatched.

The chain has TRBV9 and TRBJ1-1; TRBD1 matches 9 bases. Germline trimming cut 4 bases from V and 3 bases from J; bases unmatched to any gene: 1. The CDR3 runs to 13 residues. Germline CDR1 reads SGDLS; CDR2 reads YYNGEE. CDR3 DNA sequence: TGTGCCAGCAGCAGACAGGGGGACACTGAAGCTTTCTTT. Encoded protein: CASSRQGDTEAFF.

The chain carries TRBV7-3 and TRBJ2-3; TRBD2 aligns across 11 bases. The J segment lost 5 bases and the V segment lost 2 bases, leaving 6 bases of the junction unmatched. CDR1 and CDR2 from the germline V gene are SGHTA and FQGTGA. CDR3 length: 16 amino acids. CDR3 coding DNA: TGTGCCAGCAGCTTACTAGCGGGGGGCCGTGGAGATACGCAGTATTTT. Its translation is CASSLLAGGRGDTQYF.

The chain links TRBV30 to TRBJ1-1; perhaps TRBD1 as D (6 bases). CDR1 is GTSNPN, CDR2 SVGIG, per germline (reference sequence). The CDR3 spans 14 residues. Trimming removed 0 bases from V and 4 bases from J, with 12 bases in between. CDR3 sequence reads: CAWSVLGGGTEAFF. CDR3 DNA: TGTGCCTGGAGTGTACTGGGAGGGGGCACTGAAGCTTTCTTT. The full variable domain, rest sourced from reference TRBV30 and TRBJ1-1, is SQTIHQWPATLVQPVGSPLSLECTVEGTSNPNLYWYRQAAGRGLQLLFYSVGIGQISSEVPQNLSASRPQDRQFILSSKKLLLSDSGFYLCAWSVLGGGTEAFFGQGTRLTVV.

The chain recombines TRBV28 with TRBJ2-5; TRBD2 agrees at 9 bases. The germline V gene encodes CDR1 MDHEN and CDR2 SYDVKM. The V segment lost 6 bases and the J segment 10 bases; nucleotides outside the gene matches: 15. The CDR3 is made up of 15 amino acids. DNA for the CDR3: TGTGCCAGCAGCCGCACGGGAGTAGCGGGAGTGAGCCAGTACTTC. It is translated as CASSRTGVAGVSQYF.

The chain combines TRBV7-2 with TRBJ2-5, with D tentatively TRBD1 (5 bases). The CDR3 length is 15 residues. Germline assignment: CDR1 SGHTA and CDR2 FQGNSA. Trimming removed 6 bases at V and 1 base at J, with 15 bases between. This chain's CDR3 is CASSSTVLVQETQYF. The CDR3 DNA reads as TGTGCCAGCAGTTCGACAGTTTTGGTCCAAGAGACCCAGTACTTC.